A selection of T cell receptor beta chains follows, all from one sample in a study of blood T cell repertoires in COVID-19. Only in-frame clones appear in the TCRdb table, and some are missing; sequencing was by immunoSEQ multiplex PCR. The sample holds just over 300,000 clones, over 85% seen once. Specimen: peripheral blood. The receptors were gathered from a woman younger than 45 with COVID-19, enrolled during active disease. Each CDR3 is given with its conserved first and last residue. The order of the fields is J gene, CDR3 length, D gene, V gene, clone size, CDR3 DNA, CDR3 protein. D genes are given only for firm matches. For some rows the clone size is stated as once, few or many, or as a class when expanded; others skip it.

TRBJ1-4,15,TRBD1,TRBV18,-,TGTGCCAGCTCACTTGGGACAGCGACTAATGAAAAACTGTTTTTT,CASSLGTATNEKLFF
TRBJ1-3,16,TRBD1,TRBV4-1,-,TGCGCCAGCAGCCCGGTGGGGACAGTCTCTGGAAACACCATATATTTT,CASSPVGTVSGNTIYF
TRBJ1-3,15,-,TRBV7-3,once,TGTGCCAGCAGCTTAACGGGCAGCTCTGGAAACACCATATATTTT,CASSLTGSSGNTIYF
TRBJ1-2,12,TRBD1,TRBV28,-,TGTGCCAGCAGGTTGACAGGGGGTGGCTACACCTTC,CASRLTGGGYTF
TRBJ1-2,14,TRBD1,TRBV29-1,once,TGCAGCGTTGAAACCGGGACAGCAAACTATGGCTACACCTTC,CSVETGTANYGYTF
TRBJ2-1,14,TRBD2,TRBV28,-,TGTGCCAGCGGTTCGGGGGGGACCTACAATGAGCAGTTCTTC,CASGSGGTYNEQFF
TRBJ1-2,11,-,TRBV20-1,-,TGCAGTGCTAGTTGGCAGGCGGGCTACACCTTC,CSASWQAGYTF
TRBJ1-5,15,-,TRBV9,-,TGTGCCAGCAGCGTAGGGACAGCCGCCGGTGAGCCCCAGCATTTT,CASSVGTAAGEPQHF
TRBJ1-4,14,-,TRBV19,-,TGTGCCAGTAACGGGGGAACTTCTAATGAAAAACTGTTTTTT,CASNGGTSNEKLFF
TRBJ2-1,18,TRBD2,TRBV18,-,TGTGCCAGCTCACCAGGACGCCTCGGGCTAGCGGGGTTAAATGAGCAGTTCTTC,CASSPGRLGLAGLNEQFF
TRBJ2-5,15,TRBD1,TRBV5-1,-,TGCGCCAGCAGCGCCGGGACAGGGAGCCTAGAGACCCAGTACTTC,CASSAGTGSLETQYF
TRBJ1-5,14,-,TRBV5-4,-,TGTGCCCAAAACCCGGGGGGGCCCAATCAGCCCCAGCATTTT,CAQNPGGPNQPQHF
TRBJ1-4,16,TRBD1,TRBV4-3,-,TGCGCCAGCAGGGGATCGACAGGGGGAAATGGGGAAAAACTGTTTTTT,CASRGSTGGNGEKLFF